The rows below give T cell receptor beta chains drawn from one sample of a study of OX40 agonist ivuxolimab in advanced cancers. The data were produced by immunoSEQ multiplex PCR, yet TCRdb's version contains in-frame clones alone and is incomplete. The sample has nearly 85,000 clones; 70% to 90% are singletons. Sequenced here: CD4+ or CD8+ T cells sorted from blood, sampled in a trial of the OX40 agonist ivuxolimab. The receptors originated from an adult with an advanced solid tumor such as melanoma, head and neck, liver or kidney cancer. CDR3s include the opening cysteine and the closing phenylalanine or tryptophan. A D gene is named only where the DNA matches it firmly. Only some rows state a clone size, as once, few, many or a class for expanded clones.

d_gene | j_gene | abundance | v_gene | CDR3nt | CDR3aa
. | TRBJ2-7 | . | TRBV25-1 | TGTGCCAGCAGTGAATATGGGGCCCGGGAGCAGTACTTC | CASSEYGAREQYF
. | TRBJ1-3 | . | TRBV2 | TGTGCCAGCAAAACTTCGGGGGGCGGCGGCTCTGGAAACACCATATATTTT | CASKTSGGGGSGNTIYF
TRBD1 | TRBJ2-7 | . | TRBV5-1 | TGCGCCAGCAGCTCATCGGGACAGGGGGCACGATACGAGCAGTACTTC | CASSSSGQGARYEQYF
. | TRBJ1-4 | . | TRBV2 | TGTGCCAGCAGTGCTTTACAGGGATCCGAAAAACTGTTTTTT | CASSALQGSEKLFF
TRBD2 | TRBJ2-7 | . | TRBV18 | TGTGCCAGCTCACCGGGACTAAAGCAGTACTTC | CASSPGLKQYF
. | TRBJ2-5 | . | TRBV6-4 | TGTGCCAGCAGTGACTCGGTGGAGACCCAGTACTTC | CASSDSVETQYF
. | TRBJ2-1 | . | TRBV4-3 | TGCGCCAGCAGCCAAGTACTGGCCGATGGGCAGTTCTTC | CASSQVLADGQFF
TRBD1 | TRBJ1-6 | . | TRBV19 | TGTGCCAGTAGTAAGAGGACAGGGGTTAATTCACCCCTCCACTTT | CASSKRTGVNSPLHF
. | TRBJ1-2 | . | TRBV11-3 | TGTGCCAGCAGCTTAGGGGACTCCGACAAGGACACCTTC | CASSLGDSDKDTF
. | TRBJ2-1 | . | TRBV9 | TGTGCCAGCAGCGTAAGGGGTGAGCAGTTCTTC | CASSVRGEQFF
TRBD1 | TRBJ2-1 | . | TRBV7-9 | TGTGCCAGCAGCTTGGGACAGGGGATCGACAATGAGCAGTTCTTC | CASSLGQGIDNEQFF
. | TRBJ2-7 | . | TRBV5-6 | TGTGCCAGCAGCTTGGGACAGGACGGCTCCTACGAGCAGTACTTC | CASSLGQDGSYEQYF
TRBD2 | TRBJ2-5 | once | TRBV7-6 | TGTGCCAGCAGCTTAACTAGCGGGAGCCGACAAGAGACCCAGTACTTC | CASSLTSGSRQETQYF